This T cell receptor (beta chain) was identified in a study of T cell clonotyping in hematopoietic cell transplantation (dated by TCRdb to the early 2020s). Broadly, across the study: Recipient blood was collected about 28 days before transplant and at days 30, 100 and 180 after transplant. In the study, over a hundred blood samples were gathered from 30 to 40 consecutive transplant recipients and their related donors. Recruitment of patients was conducted between late 2015 and early 2017, and follow-up was continued until late 2020 or death. Beyond this particular receptor, the publication reports: Sample size was limited, and cells were not sorted, so CD4 and CD8 repertoire contributions could not be separated. Broader TCR repertoire diversity after transplant was predicted by Inverse Simpson Index values from donors and from recipients before transplant. Recipient TCR diversity fell after transplant, with pathologically expanded clonotypes rising progressively from day 30 to day 180. Overlap with donor repertoires was found for only a small fraction of recipient repertoires, with over 95% found to appear de novo at the given depth.

Nuclei Lysis Solution was used to extract genomic DNA from fresh or cryopreserved unfractionated peripheral blood mononuclear cells. With regard to this clone: The clone's antigen remains unknown. No per-base quality is available; no much larger clone lies one base away.

TCR beta CDR3 regions were amplified from genomic DNA with the immunoSEQ assay, a bias-controlled multiplex PCR using V- and J-specific primers. A second PCR step added a proprietary barcode and Illumina adapter sequences to the CDR3 amplicons. CDR3 libraries were sequenced on an Illumina MiSeq instrument. The paper's data handling went like this. immunoSEQ Analyzer 3.0 was used for export and quality control, with R Bioconductor and Immunarch used for downstream analyses. Repertoire metrics were calculated using only productive rearrangements within the normalized downsampled data set. Pathologically expanded clonotypes were defined as those larger than 5 templates in the normalized cohort. Repertoire diversity was measured with the Inverse Simpson Index. CMV-specificity analyses were carried out on the non-normalized data set to capture all clonotypes. TCRdb stores this immuneACCESS table with in-frame sequences only. Part of the clones is absent; in the studies checked, under half of the shortfall reflects unresolved V genes, and no reason is known for the rest. V and J calls and clone size are given by that table; D and trimming were obtained from the DNA. The sample records roughly 13,000 clones, around two thirds of which are singletons. More than 9% of the sample lies in the top ten.

CDR3 length: 13 amino acids, cysteine to phenylalanine. The sequence is cut down to CDR3 DNA, 39 bases in frame from base 1. The CDR1 and CDR2 encoded by the germline V gene are SGHTA and FQGTGA. V gives up 1 base and J gives up 6 bases, and the segment between their germline ends measures 7 bases. The receptor was isolated from a human donor who either received an allogeneic hematopoietic cell transplant for a myeloid malignancy or was a related donor (not recorded which). Some clones in this sample may be carry-over from other donors' samples. Recombination connected TRBV7-3 to TRBJ1-5, with the D segment identity uncertain. The sequenced material came from PBMCs. The nucleotides read TGTGCCAGCAGCTTAAGCCCCGGTCAGCCCCAGCATTTT. It is translated as CASSLSPGQPQHF. This CDR3, with the reference TRBV7-3 and TRBJ1-5 proteins standing in past its ends, gives the full variable domain GAGVSQTPSNKVTEKGKYVELRCDPISGHTALYWYRQSLGQGPEFLIYFQGTGAADDSGLPNDRFFAVRPEGSVSTLKIQRTERGDSAVYLCASSLSPGQPQHFGDGTRLSIL.